Shown below are 10 T cell receptor beta chains from a single sample sequenced in a study of T cell responses to AZD1222 COVID-19 vaccine. Using immunoSEQ multiplex PCR, the repertoire was profiled, and TCRdb retains in-frame clones only, with some absent. The sample lists 25,000 to 35,000 clones, approximately 90% occurring once. Sequencing used peripheral blood, obtained on day 0 of AZD1222 vaccination. The receptors here all came from an adult in good health.

The chain links TRBV4-1 to TRBJ2-5; 7 nucleotides align to TRBD2. V lost 2 bases, J lost 5 bases, and 11 bases stayed unmatched. This CDR3 comprises 16 residues. Germline CDR1 and CDR2: MGHRA and YSYEKL. The CDR3 is CASSQFNSGGIETQYF. DNA of the CDR3: TGCGCCAGCAGCCAATTCAACTCGGGGGGAATTGAGACCCAGTACTTC.

This sequence joins TRBV3-1 (or the pseudogene TRBV3-2) and TRBJ1-2; the D is unclear. This CDR3 is 14 amino acids long. Germline V gene lookup returns CDR1 LGHDT and CDR2 YNNKEL (reference sequence). The V and J ends lost 1 base and 9 bases respectively, with 15 bases between them. CDR3 sequence: CASSQGRGVSSYTF. DNA for the CDR3: TGTGCCAGCAGCCAAGGTCGCGGGGTGTCGAGCTACACCTTC.

CDR3 residues: CASSQESGTSGELFF. Written as DNA, the CDR3 is TGCGCCAGCAGCCAAGAAAGCGGGACTTCCGGGGAGCTGTTTTTT. The rearrangement joins TRBV4-1 to TRBJ2-2, with 7 bases aligning to TRBD2. CDR1 and CDR2 (germline): MGHRA, YSYEKL. V trimming: 0 bases; J trimming: 6 bases; junction bases outside the gene matches: 4. This CDR3 is built from 15 residues.

The chain joins TRBV7-2 to TRBJ1-1; D ambiguous. CDR3 length: 14 amino acids. V was shortened by 2 bases and J by 2 bases, with 9 bases between the two germline ends. Looked up from germline, CDR1 is SGHTA and CDR2 is FQGNSA. The CDR3 protein is CASSLSSLNTEAFF. Here the CDR3 DNA reads TGTGCCAGCAGCTTATCCTCCCTTAACACTGAAGCTTTCTTT.

The chain links TRBV7-9 to TRBJ2-7; D uncertain. The V gene lost 5 bases and the J gene lost 4 bases, with 18 bases spanning the gap. This CDR3 is 15 amino acids long. Germline CDR1 and CDR2: SEHNR and FQNEAQ (reference sequence). CDR3 sequence: CASSTTREIFYEQYF. The DNA for the CDR3 is TGTGCCAGCAGCACGACGCGCGAAATTTTTTACGAGCAGTACTTC.

The rearrangement uses TRBV6-1 and TRBJ1-4; D gene ambiguous. V was trimmed by 1 base and J by 13 bases, leaving 10 bases between them. The CDR3 is made up of 12 amino acids. Germline loops: CDR1 MNHNS, CDR2 SASEGT. In DNA form, the CDR3 reads TGTGCCAGCAGTGAAGAGTGGGGTGGACTGTTTTTT. Translated: CASSEEWGGLFF.

The genes are TRBV15 and TRBJ1-2; tentative D call: TRBD1 (6 bases). The V and J ends lost 2 bases and 5 bases respectively, with 12 bases between them. The CDR3 totals 14 residues. Germline V gene data show CDR1 as LNHNV and CDR2 as YYDKDF (reference sequence). CDR3 amino acids: CATSRSRGGYGYTF. The CDR3 coding sequence is TGTGCCACCAGCAGATCAAGGGGGGGTTATGGCTACACCTTC.

The count of this clone is one. The chain links TRBV9 to TRBJ1-6; the match to TRBD1 covers 7 bases. CDR1 is SGDLS and CDR2 is YYNGEE in the germline V gene. The V segment lost 3 bases and the J segment 7 bases; nucleotides outside the gene matches: 13. The CDR3 is 17 residues long. CDR3 region: CASSGGTVMAGNSPLHF. In nucleotides, the CDR3 is TGTGCCAGCAGCGGCGGGACAGTCATGGCGGGGAATTCACCCCTCCACTTT. Together with reference TRBV9 and TRBJ1-6, the CDR3 gives the full variable domain: DSGVTQTPKHLITATGQRVTLRCSPRSGDLSVYWYQQSLDQGLQFLIQYYNGEERAKGNILERFSAQQFPDLHSELNLSSLELGDSALYFCASSGGTVMAGNSPLHFGNGTRLTVT.

J is TRBJ2-2 and V is TRBV7-2; D possibly uses TRBD1 or TRBD2 (6 bases each). The germline CDR1 and CDR2 sequences are SGHTA and FQGNSA. The CDR3 contains 14 residues. V was shortened by 0 bases and J by 8 bases, with 10 bases between the two germline ends. This chain's CDR3 is CASSLAGGVGELFF. The DNA of the CDR3 is TGTGCCAGCAGCTTAGCGGGGGGCGTGGGGGAGCTGTTTTTT.

Only a few counts were recorded for this clone. The chain uses TRBV11-3 and TRBJ1-1; 7 nucleotides agree with TRBD1. The germline V gene has CDR1 SGHNT and CDR2 YENEEA. Unmatched junction bases numbered 6, after V lost 5 bases and J lost 0 bases. The CDR3 has 15 amino acids. CDR3 sequence: CASSGSTGLNTEAFF. Written as DNA, the CDR3 is TGTGCCAGCAGCGGCTCGACAGGGCTGAACACTGAAGCTTTCTTT. Full variable domain (outside the CDR3, taken from reference TRBV11-3 and TRBJ1-1): EAGVVQSPRYKIIEKKQPVAFWCNPISGHNTLYWYLQNLGQGPELLIRYENEEAVDDSQLPKDRFSAERLKGVDSTLKIQPAELGDSAVYLCASSGSTGLNTEAFFGQGTRLTVV.